This T cell receptor (beta chain) was captured in a study of blood T cell repertoires in COVID-19. This table comes from immunoSEQ multiplex PCR, and its TCRdb copy is limited to in-frame clones, with some not included. The profile shows roughly 400,000 clones, 90% to 95% of them singletons. V lost 6 bases and J 7 bases, leaving 13 bases between the germline ends. This CDR3 contains 13 residues. The receptor comes from a woman aged 40 to 49 who had been exposed to COVID-19. Sequencing was done on a sample of PBMCs or T cells enriched from blood (not recorded which). This chain connects TRBV12-3 or TRBV12-4 to TRBJ2-4; D perhaps matches TRBD1 (6 bases). CDR3 DNA: TGTGCCAGCAGCCTAGGACAGACTAACATTCAGTACTTC. It translates to CASSLGQTNIQYF.